Shown below are 11 T cell receptor beta chains from a single sample sequenced in a study of spatial heterogeneity in lung cancer. MiXCR, run by TCRdb on the 5' RACE reads, gives a single entry per CDR3 protein. The profile shows over 40,000 distinct CDR3 sequences, 10% to 15% of them singletons. Time point given: blood at routine non-recurrence follow-up after resection. The source material was PBMCs, sampled at follow-up. Every receptor here comes from a male donor with early-stage non-small cell lung cancer.

This clonotype was observed at least ten times. The chain combines TRBV5-4 with TRBJ2-1; D is unresolved. Germline CDR1 and CDR2: SGHNT and YYREEE (reference sequence). The CDR3 covers 14 residues. V lost 6 bases and J 4 bases, leaving 14 bases between the germline ends. The DNA of the CDR3 is TGTGCCAGCACCGTCCTCGGAGAGTACAATGAGCAGTTCTTC. Translation: CASTVLGEYNEQFF.

The chain uses TRBV3-1 and TRBJ2-2; tentative D call: TRBD2 (5 bases). Deletions cut 0 bases from V and 4 bases from J, with 9 bases between. CDR1 and CDR2 (germline): LGHDT, YNNKEL (reference sequence). The CDR3 runs 15 residues. This chain's CDR3 is CASSQDGDRTGELFF. The CDR3 coding sequence is TGTGCCAGCAGCCAAGACGGGGATCGCACCGGGGAGCTGTTTTTT.

The chain has TRBV5-5 and TRBJ1-1, with a weak D call TRBD1 (6 bases). V lost 5 bases and J lost 4, with 12 bases in between. From germline, CDR1 is SGHKS and CDR2 YYEKEE (reference sequence). CDR3 length: 13 residues. This chain's CDR3 is CASRLRGGTEAFF. CDR3 sequence (DNA): TGTGCCAGCAGGCTCCGAGGGGGCACTGAAGCTTTCTTT.

This clonotype was found many times. CDR3 DNA sequence: TGTGCCAGCAGCTTGGAGCGGGGATACACAGATACGCAGTATTTT. Encoded protein: CASSLERGYTDTQYF. The gene calls are TRBV5-4 and TRBJ2-3; 7 nucleotides agree with TRBD2. Germline-derived CDR1 and CDR2 are SGHNT and YYREEE (reference sequence). The CDR3 has 15 amino acids. V was clipped by 0 bases and J by 2 bases; unmatched bases: 3.

This clonotype was seen repeatedly, ten times or more. The chain is built from TRBV20-1 and TRBJ1-4; the D is unclear. The germline CDR1 and CDR2 sequences are DFQATT and SNEGSKA (reference sequence). The CDR3 runs 14 residues. V was clipped by 0 bases and J by 8 bases, with 13 bases between them. Here the CDR3 reads CSARDSSPVEKLFF. CDR3 DNA: TGCAGTGCTAGAGACTCCAGTCCGGTAGAAAAACTGTTTTTT.

This clonotype turned up a few times. This chain joins TRBV5-1 and TRBJ2-2; 12 nucleotides line up with TRBD2. This CDR3 contains 17 residues. The V gene end was trimmed by 4 bases and the J gene end by 2 bases; junction bases not matched to a gene: 6. The germline V gene has CDR1 SGHRS and CDR2 YFSETQ. The CDR3 DNA sequence: TGCGCCAGCAGCGTAACTAGCGGGAGGACAAACACCGGGGAGCTGTTTTTT. Protein product: CASSVTSGRTNTGELFF. Variable domain in full (rest from reference TRBV5-1 and TRBJ2-2): KAGVTQTPRYLIKTRGQQVTLSCSPISGHRSVSWYQQTPGQGLQFLFEYFSETQRNKGNFPGRFSGRQFSNSRSEMNVSTLELGDSALYLCASSVTSGRTNTGELFFGEGSRLTVL.

The gene calls are TRBV11-1 and TRBJ2-5; D is ambiguous. The CDR3 sequence is 13 residues long. Germline CDR1 and CDR2: SGHAT and FQDESV (reference sequence). Trimming took off 7 bases at V and 5 bases at J, with 14 bases between the two ends. The CDR3 region is CASNLSGRETQYF. The CDR3 DNA reads as TGTGCCAGCAATTTGTCGGGTCGGGAGACCCAGTACTTC. Looking up the rest from reference TRBV11-1 and TRBJ2-5 gives the full variable domain: EAEVAQSPRYKITEKSQAVAFWCDPISGHATLYWYRQILGQGPELLVQFQDESVVDDSQLPKDRFSAERLKGVDSTLKIQPAELGDSAMYLCASNLSGRETQYFGPGTRLLVL.

This clonotype was counted many times. The J gene is TRBJ2-5, the V gene TRBV19; D is uncertain. The germline gives CDR1 LNHDA, CDR2 SQIVND (reference sequence). The length of the CDR3 is 13 residues. Trimming pared 2 bases from V and 0 bases from J, leaving 4 bases between. The CDR3: CASSIRDQETQYF. CDR3 bases: TGTGCCAGTAGTATACGGGACCAAGAGACCCAGTACTTC.

This clonotype showed up many times. V gene TRBV20-1 combines with J gene TRBJ2-2, with 10 bases identical to TRBD2. CDR3 length: 16 residues. The V gene end was trimmed by 5 bases and the J gene end by 4 bases; junction bases not matched to a gene: 10. Per germline, CDR1 DFQATT and CDR2 SNEGSKA (reference sequence). Written as DNA, the CDR3 is TGCAGTGCTTTTGACAAAAGCGGGAGGGCCACCGGGGAGCTGTTTTTT. Residues: CSAFDKSGRATGELFF.

This clonotype was observed a handful of times. This chain uses TRBV6-4 with TRBJ2-3, with TRBD2 matching 9 bases. J gave up 5 bases and V 4 bases, and 10 bases lay outside the gene matches. Germline V CDR1 and CDR2: MRHNA, SNTAGT. The CDR3 covers 16 residues. The DNA of the CDR3 is TGTGCCAGCAGTGCGGCGGGGGGGACAATTGGAGATACGCAGTATTTT. This gives the protein CASSAAGGTIGDTQYF.

The rearrangement uses TRBV6-2 or TRBV6-3 and TRBJ2-5, with D perhaps being TRBD1 or TRBD2 (5 bases each). The V gene lost 5 bases and the J gene lost 7 bases, with 14 bases spanning the gap. Germline CDR1 reads MNHEY; CDR2 reads SVGEGT. The CDR3 contains 13 residues. The CDR3 DNA reads TGTGCCAGCAGTCTTGAGGGTCAGGGGACCCAGTACTTC. This gives the protein CASSLEGQGTQYF.